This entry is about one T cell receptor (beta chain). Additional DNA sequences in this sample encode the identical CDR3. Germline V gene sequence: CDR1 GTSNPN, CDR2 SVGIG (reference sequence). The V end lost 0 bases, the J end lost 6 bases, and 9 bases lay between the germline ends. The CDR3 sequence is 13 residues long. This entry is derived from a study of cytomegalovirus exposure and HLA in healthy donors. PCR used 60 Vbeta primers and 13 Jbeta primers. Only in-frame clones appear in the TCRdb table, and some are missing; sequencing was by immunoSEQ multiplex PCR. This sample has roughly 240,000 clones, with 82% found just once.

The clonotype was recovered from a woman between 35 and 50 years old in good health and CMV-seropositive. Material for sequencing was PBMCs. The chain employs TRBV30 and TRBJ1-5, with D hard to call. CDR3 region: CAWSVRGSQPQHF. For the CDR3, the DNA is TGTGCCTGGAGTGTAAGAGGGTCTCAGCCCCAGCATTTT.